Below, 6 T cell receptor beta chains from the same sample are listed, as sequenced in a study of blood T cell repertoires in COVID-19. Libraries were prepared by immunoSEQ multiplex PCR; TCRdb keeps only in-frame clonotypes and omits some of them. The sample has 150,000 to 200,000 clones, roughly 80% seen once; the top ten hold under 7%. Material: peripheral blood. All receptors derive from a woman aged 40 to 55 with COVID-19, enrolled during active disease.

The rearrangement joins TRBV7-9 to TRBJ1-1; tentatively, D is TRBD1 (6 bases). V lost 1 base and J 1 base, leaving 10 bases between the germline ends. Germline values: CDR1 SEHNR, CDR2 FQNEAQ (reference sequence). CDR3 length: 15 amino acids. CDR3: CASSLDTGTNTEAFF. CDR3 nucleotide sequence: TGTGCCAGCAGCTTAGATACAGGGACGAACACTGAAGCTTTCTTT.

The CDR3 is CASHTSSGITDTQYF. CDR3 DNA sequence: TGTGCCAGCCACACCTCATCGGGAATCACAGATACGCAGTATTTT. The rearrangement joins TRBV13 to TRBJ2-3; tentatively, D is TRBD2 (5 bases). This CDR3 spans 15 amino acids. Germline assignment: CDR1 PRHDT and CDR2 FYEKMQ (reference sequence). V gave up 8 bases and J gave up 2 bases, with 17 bases separating them.

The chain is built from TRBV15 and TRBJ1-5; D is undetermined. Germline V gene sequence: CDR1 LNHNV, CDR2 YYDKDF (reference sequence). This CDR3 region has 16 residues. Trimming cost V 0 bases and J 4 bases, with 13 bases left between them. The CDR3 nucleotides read TGTGCCACCAGCAGAGAGTGGGCCCTGGCTAATCAGCCCCAGCATTTT. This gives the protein CATSREWALANQPQHF.

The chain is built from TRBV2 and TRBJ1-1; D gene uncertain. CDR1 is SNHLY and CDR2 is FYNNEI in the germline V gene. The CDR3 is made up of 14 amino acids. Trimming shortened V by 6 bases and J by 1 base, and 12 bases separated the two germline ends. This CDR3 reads CASSALWQNTEAFF. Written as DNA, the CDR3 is TGTGCCAGCAGCGCCCTTTGGCAGAACACTGAAGCTTTCTTT. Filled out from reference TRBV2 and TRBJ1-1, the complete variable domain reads EPEVTQTPSHQVTQMGQEVILRCVPISNHLYFYWYRQILGQKVEFLVSFYNNEISEKSEIFDDQFSVERPDGSNFTLKIRSTKLEDSAMYFCASSALWQNTEAFFGQGTRLTVV.

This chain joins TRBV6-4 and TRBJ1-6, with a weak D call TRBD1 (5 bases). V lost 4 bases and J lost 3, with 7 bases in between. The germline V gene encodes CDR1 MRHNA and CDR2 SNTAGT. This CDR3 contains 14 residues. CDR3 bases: TGTGCCAGCAGTGCGGGACTCTATAATTCACCCCTCCACTTT. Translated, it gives CASSAGLYNSPLHF.

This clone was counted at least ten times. CDR3 region: CSVGQNYGYTF. The CDR3 coding sequence is TGCAGCGTTGGACAGAACTATGGCTACACCTTC. The rearrangement uses TRBV29-1 and TRBJ1-2, with a tentative D call TRBD1 (5 bases). In germline, CDR1 is SQVTM, CDR2 ANQGSEA. V dropped 4 bases and J dropped 2 bases, with 5 bases sitting between them. This CDR3 contains 11 residues.